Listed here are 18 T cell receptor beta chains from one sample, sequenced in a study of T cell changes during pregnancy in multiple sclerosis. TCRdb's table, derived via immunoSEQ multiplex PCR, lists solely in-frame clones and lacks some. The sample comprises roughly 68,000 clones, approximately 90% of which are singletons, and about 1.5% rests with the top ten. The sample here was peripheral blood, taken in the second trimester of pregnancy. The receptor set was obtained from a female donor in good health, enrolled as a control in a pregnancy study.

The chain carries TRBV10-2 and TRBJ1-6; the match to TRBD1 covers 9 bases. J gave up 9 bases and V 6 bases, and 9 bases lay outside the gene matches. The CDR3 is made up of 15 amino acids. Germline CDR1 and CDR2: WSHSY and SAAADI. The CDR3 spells CASRDRQGQGSPLHF. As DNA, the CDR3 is TGCGCCAGCAGAGACCGACAGGGACAGGGTTCACCCCTCCACTTT.

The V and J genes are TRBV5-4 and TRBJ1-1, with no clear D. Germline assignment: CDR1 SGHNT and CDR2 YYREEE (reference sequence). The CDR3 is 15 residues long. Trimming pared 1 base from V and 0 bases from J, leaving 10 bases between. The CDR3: CASSLLSQMNTEAFF. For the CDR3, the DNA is TGTGCCAGCAGCTTGTTATCACAGATGAACACTGAAGCTTTCTTT.

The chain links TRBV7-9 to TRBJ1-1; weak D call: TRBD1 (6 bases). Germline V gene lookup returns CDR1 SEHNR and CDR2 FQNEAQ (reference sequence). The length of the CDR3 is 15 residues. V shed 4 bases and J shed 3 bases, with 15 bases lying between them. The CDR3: CASSSKQGEYTEAFF. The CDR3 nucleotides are TGTGCCAGCAGCTCAAAACAGGGTGAATACACTGAAGCTTTCTTT.

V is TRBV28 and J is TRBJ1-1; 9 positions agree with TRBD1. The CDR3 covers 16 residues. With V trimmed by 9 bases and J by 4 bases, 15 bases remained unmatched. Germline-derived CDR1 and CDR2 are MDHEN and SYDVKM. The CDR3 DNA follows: TGTGCCAGTTTATTGACAGGGGGGCCAGTGGGCACTGAAGCTTTCTTT. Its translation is CASLLTGGPVGTEAFF. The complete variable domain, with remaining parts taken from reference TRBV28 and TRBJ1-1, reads DVKVTQSSRYLVKRTGEKVFLECVQDMDHENMFWYRQDPGLGLRLIYFSYDVKMKEKGDIPEGYSVSREKKERFSLILESASTNQTSMYLCASLLTGGPVGTEAFFGQGTRLTVV.

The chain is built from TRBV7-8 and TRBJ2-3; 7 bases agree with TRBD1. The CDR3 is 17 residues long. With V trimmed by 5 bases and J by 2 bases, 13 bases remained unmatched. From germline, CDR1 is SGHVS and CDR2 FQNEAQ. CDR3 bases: TGTGCCAGCAGCATGGCCGGGACAGAAAACCCCACAGATACGCAGTATTTT. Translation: CASSMAGTENPTDTQYF.

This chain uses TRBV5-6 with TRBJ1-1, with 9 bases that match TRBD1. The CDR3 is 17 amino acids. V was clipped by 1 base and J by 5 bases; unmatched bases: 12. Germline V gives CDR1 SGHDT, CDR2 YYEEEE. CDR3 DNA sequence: TGTGCCAGCAGCTTGCTCCGGGACAGGGTTTATTTTACTGAAGCTTTCTTT. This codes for CASSLLRDRVYFTEAFF.

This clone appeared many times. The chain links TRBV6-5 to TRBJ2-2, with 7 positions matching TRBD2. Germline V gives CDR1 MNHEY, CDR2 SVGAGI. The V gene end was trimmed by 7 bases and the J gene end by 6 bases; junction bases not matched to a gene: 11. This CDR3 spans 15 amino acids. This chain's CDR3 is CASTREAGVPGELFF. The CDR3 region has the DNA TGTGCCAGCACCCGGGAGGCGGGGGTCCCCGGGGAGCTGTTTTTT.

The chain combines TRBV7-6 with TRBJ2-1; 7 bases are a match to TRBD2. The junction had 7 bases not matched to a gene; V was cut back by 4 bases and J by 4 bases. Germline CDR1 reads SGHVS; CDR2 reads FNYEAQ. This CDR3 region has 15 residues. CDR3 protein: CASSSGSSGYNEQFF. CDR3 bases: TGTGCCAGCAGCTCGGGGAGTAGCGGGTACAATGAGCAGTTCTTC.

The DNA of the CDR3 is TGTGCCAGCAGCCGAACGACTAGCGGGGCTGCCGGGGAGCTGTTTTTT. This gives the protein CASSRTTSGAAGELFF. V is TRBV7-6 and J is TRBJ2-2, with 11 bases lining up with TRBD2. Germline loops: CDR1 SGHVS, CDR2 FNYEAQ. The V gene end was trimmed by 5 bases and the J gene end by 6 bases; junction bases not matched to a gene: 8. The CDR3 runs 16 residues.

As DNA, the CDR3 is TGTGCCAGCCATCCCCCCGGGCTAGCGGCAAACAATGAGCAGTTCTTC. Translating gives CASHPPGLAANNEQFF. The gene calls are TRBV28 and TRBJ2-1; 7 nucleotides agree with TRBD2. Germline V lookup: CDR1 MDHEN, CDR2 SYDVKM. V was pared by 8 bases and J by 5 bases, with 15 bases of the junction left unmatched. The CDR3 spans 16 residues.

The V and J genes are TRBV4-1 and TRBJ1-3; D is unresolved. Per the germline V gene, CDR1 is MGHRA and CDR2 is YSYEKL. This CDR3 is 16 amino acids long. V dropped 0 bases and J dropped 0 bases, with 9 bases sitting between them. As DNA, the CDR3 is TGCGCCAGCAGCCAAGATCTTCCAGGCTCTGGAAACACCATATATTTT. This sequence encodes CASSQDLPGSGNTIYF.

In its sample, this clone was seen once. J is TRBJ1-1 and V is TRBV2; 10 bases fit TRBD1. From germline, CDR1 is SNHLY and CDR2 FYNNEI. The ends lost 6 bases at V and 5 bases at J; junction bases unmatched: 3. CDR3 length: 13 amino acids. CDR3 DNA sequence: TGTGCCAGCAGAGACAGGGGGCGTACTGAAGCTTTCTTT. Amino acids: CASRDRGRTEAFF.

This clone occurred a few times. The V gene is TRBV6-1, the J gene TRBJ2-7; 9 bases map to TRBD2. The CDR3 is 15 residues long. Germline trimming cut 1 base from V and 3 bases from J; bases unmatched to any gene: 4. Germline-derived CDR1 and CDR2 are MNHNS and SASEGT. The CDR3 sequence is CASSEEAGGSYEQYF. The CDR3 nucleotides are TGTGCCAGCAGTGAAGAGGCGGGGGGGAGCTACGAGCAGTACTTC.

CDR3 in amino acids: CAISTGWNEKLFF. In nucleotides, the CDR3 is TGTGCCATTTCGACAGGGTGGAATGAAAAACTGTTTTTT. The chain recombines TRBV7-9 with TRBJ1-4; 7 nucleotides line up with TRBD1. The CDR3 loop spans 13 amino acids. The J segment lost 5 bases and the V segment lost 10 bases, leaving 7 bases of the junction unmatched. Germline V gives CDR1 SEHNR, CDR2 FQNEAQ (reference sequence).

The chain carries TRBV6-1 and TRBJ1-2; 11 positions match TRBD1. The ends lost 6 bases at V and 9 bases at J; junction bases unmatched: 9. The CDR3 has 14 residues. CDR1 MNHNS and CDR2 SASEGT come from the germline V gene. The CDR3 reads CASRQDRGRGSYTF. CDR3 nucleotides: TGTGCCAGCAGGCAGGACAGGGGGCGCGGAAGCTACACCTTC.

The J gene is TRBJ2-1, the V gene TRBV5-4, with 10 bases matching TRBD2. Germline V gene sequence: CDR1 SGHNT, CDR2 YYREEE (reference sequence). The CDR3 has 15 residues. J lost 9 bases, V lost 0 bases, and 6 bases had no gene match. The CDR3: CASSLGLAGAGEQFF. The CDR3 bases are TGTGCCAGCAGCTTGGGGCTAGCGGGAGCAGGTGAGCAGTTCTTC.

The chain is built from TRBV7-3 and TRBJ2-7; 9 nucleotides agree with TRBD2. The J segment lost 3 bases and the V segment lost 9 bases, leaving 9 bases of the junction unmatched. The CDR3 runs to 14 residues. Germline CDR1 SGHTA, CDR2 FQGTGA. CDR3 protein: CARRSTSGFYEQYF. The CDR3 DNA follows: TGTGCCAGGCGGTCGACTAGCGGATTCTACGAGCAGTACTTC.

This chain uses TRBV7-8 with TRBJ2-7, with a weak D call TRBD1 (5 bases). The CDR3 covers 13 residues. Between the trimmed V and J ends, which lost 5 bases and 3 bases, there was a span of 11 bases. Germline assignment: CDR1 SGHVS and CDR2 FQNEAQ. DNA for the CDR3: TGTGCCAGCAGCCAAGGGGCAGACTACGAGCAGTACTTC. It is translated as CASSQGADYEQYF.